A single sample is the source of the 5 T cell receptor beta chains below, sequenced in a study of blood T cell repertoires in COVID-19. Only in-frame clones appear in the TCRdb table, and some are missing; sequencing was by immunoSEQ multiplex PCR. The sample contains more than 300,000 clones, roughly 90% of which appear only once. Sample: PBMCs or T cells enriched from blood (not recorded which). These receptors were obtained from a woman aged 30 to 39 who had recovered from COVID-19.

V gene TRBV18 combines with J gene TRBJ1-5; TRBD1 might be the D (6 bases). V was clipped by 3 bases and J by 3 bases, with 9 bases between them. The CDR3 extends over 14 amino acids. The germline gives CDR1 KGHSH, CDR2 LQKENI. CDR3 DNA: TGTGCCAGCTCACCCGGACAGTACAATCAGCCCCAGCATTTT. This codes for CASSPGQYNQPQHF.

V is TRBV7-9 and J is TRBJ2-3, with a weak D call TRBD1 (5 bases). The V gene's germline CDR1 is SEHNR and CDR2 FQNEAQ (reference sequence). This CDR3 has 12 amino acids. The V end was cut by 11 bases, the J end by 5 bases, with 14 bases between. Written as DNA, the CDR3 is TGTGCCCAAACCCAGGGTGGAGATACGCAGTATTTT. This translates into CAQTQGGDTQYF.

This clone was detected once. V usage is TRBV19 and J usage is TRBJ1-1; 12 bases agree with TRBD1. The CDR3 runs to 20 residues. CDR1 and CDR2 from the germline V gene are LNHDA and SQIVND (reference sequence). The trim removed 4 bases at V and 3 bases at J, leaving 18 bases unmatched. This CDR3 is CASSRNPGTGGAARDTEAFF. The CDR3 region has the DNA TGTGCCAGTAGTAGAAACCCCGGGACAGGGGGCGCGGCCCGAGACACTGAAGCTTTCTTT.

The genes are TRBV21-1 and TRBJ1-5. TRBV21-1 is tagged as a pseudogene. The CDR3 runs 16 residues. CDR3 in DNA: TGTGCCGGGGGGACTACAGGGTCCGATAGCAATCAGCCCCAGCATTTT. It specifies CAGGTTGSDSNQPQHF.

The chain joins TRBV19 to TRBJ2-1, with 7 bases matching TRBD1. CDR1 LNHDA and CDR2 SQIVND come from the germline V gene (reference sequence). The length of the CDR3 is 16 residues. After removal of 1 base from V and 2 bases from J, the junction contained 5 bases not matched to a gene. CDR3 loop: CASSIGDRFTYNEQFF. CDR3 nucleotide sequence: TGTGCCAGTAGTATAGGGGACAGATTTACCTACAATGAGCAGTTCTTC.